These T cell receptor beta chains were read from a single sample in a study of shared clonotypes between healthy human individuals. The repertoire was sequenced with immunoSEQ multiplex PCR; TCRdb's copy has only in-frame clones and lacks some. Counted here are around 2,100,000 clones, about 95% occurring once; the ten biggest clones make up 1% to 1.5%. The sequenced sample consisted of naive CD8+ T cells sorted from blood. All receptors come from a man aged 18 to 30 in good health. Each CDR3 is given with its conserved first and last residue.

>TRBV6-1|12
CASSEIGYEQYF
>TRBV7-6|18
CASSLGQGGGLGSIEQFF
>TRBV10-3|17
CAISESTGGLAKNIQYF
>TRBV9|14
CASSVGTGENIQYF
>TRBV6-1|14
CASSNGGGLYEQYF
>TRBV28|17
CASLIGATAGNTGELFF
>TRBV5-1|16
CASSLTSGRLENEQYF
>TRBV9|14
CASSLQGAGETQYF
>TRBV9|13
CASSGYIVNEQFF
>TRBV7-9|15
CASSPGTEEADTQYF
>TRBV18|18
CASSPRSAAGEKGTEAFF
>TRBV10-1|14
CASIRRQGAWEQFF
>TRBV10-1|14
CASSESVIRNEQFF
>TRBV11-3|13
CASSPRSGAEAFF
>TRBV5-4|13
CASSFGFNTEAFF
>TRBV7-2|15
CASSHRLASTDTQYF
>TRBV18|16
CASSPLETVLNSPLHF
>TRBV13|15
CASSLRSSGTDTQYF
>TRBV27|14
CASSFLTGGGEQYF
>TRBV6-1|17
CASSDMLAVSDNSPLHF
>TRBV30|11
CAWSGGNEQFF
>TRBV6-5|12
CASSYGTGEQFF
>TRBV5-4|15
CASSLVGGPSGEQYF
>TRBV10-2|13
CASSEWASATLHF
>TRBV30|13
CAWGAGGPNEQYF
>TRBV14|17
CASSHLLQGSNSYEQYF
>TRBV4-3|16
CASSQDPATGDTEAFF
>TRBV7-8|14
CASSLSGLVYEQYF
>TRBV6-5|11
CASGPGAEAFF
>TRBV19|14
CASSWAGREYEQYF
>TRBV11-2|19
CASSLERVLSRSYNSPLHF
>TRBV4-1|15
CASSVTNSAYYEQYF
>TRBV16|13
CASSQLGPPEAFF
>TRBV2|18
CASSYNPERLAGLETQYF
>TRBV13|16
CASSSMGLAGSGEQYF
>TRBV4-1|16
CASSPLGASGSYEQYF
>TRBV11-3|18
CASSLFPPGTENTGELFF
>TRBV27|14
CASSFTEGSYEQYF
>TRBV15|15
CATSREEPASEKLFF
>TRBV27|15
CASSLSFSGGTPPFF
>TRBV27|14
CASSFGTGDYEQYF
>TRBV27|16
CASSLMSGGNTDTQYF
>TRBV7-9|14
CASSETGGRETQYF
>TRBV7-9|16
CASSLGGQRFDNEQFF
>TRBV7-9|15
CASSPYPTSKNIQYF
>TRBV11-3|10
CASSPARAFF
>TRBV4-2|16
CASSQEAGAFGDGYTF
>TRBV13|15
CASSAGTGTSYEQYF
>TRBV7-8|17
CASSTGLAGGTVGEQYF
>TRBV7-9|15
CASSPRGSRSYEQYF
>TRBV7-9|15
CASSFSISGANVLTF
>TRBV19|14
CASSPQGAGNTIYF
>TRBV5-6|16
CASSISSGRMSYEQYF
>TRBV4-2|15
CASSQGSGGAYEQYF
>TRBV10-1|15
CASSESTSGTYEQYF